The 22 T cell receptor beta chains listed next were all sequenced from one sample in a study of T-cell memory formation after mild COVID-19. TCRdb fed the 5' RACE reads into MiXCR, producing one record per CDR3 protein. The sample has hundreds of thousands of distinct CDR3 sequences, under 20% seen once. The sequencing input was PBMCs or a T cell subset sorted from them (not recorded which). These receptors were taken from an adult woman who had mild COVID-19 (a few samples of this study predate the infection). Cell type and time point are not known.

This clonotype was counted a few times. This sequence joins TRBV7-2 and TRBJ1-1; tentatively, D is TRBD1 (5 bases). V gave up 1 base and J gave up 6 bases, with 12 bases separating them. This CDR3 has 14 amino acids. Germline V gene data show CDR1 as SGHTA and CDR2 as FQGNSA. CDR3 region: CASSLVTGSAEAFF. The CDR3 region has the DNA TGTGCCAGCAGCTTAGTTACAGGCAGCGCTGAAGCTTTCTTT.

In nucleotides, the CDR3 is TGTGCCAGCAGTTTCGGGTTGGACGAGCAGTACTTC. It encodes CASSFGLDEQYF. V usage is TRBV12-3 or TRBV12-4 and J usage is TRBJ2-7; no reliable D call. V lost 3 bases and J lost 5, with 8 bases in between. The CDR3 runs 12 residues.

In this sample, this clonotype turned up a few times. A junction boundary mismatches the germline segment, possibly from a read error. The chain combines TRBV7-9 with TRBJ2-7; 7 nucleotides line up with TRBD2. The CDR3 loop spans 13 amino acids. The V gene's germline CDR1 is SEHNR and CDR2 FQNEAQ (reference sequence). The CDR3 protein is CASSLADPRVQYF. In nucleotides, the CDR3 is TGTGCCAGCAGCCTAGCGGACCCACGGGTGCAGTACTTC.

There are a few counts of this clonotype. The chain employs TRBV5-1 and TRBJ1-6; the D gene is possibly TRBD1 (5 bases). Germline V gene lookup returns CDR1 SGHRS and CDR2 YFSETQ. The V end lost 1 base, the J end lost 10 bases, and 18 bases lay between the germline ends. This CDR3 region has 16 residues. This CDR3 reads CASSLSGSGAASPLHF. CDR3 nucleotides: TGCGCCAGCAGCTTGAGTGGATCCGGGGCCGCCTCACCCCTCCACTTT.

The table lists this clonotype with a few counts. The chain employs TRBV12-3 or TRBV12-4 and TRBJ2-5, with 14 bases identical to TRBD2. Trimming removed 6 bases from V and 4 bases from J; junction bases left unmatched: 16. The CDR3 covers 19 residues. The CDR3 bases are TGTGCCAGCAGCCCCCAACCCTTAGGACTAGCGGGAGGTCCAGAGACCCAGTACTTC. Encoded protein: CASSPQPLGLAGGPETQYF.

The chain has TRBV18 and TRBJ2-7; perhaps TRBD1 as D (6 bases). V lost 2 bases and J lost 3, with 11 bases in between. In germline, CDR1 is KGHSH, CDR2 LQKENI. The length of the CDR3 is 14 residues. As DNA, the CDR3 is TGTGCCAGCTCACCATACAGGGTACTCTACGAGCAGTACTTC. Encoded protein: CASSPYRVLYEQYF.

The chain couples TRBV7-8 to TRBJ2-4, with unresolved D. This CDR3 has 17 residues. Germline lookup yields CDR1 SGHVS and CDR2 FQNEAQ. The V end lost 0 bases, the J end lost 0 bases, and 12 bases lay between the germline ends. The CDR3 here is CASSLADGLLAKNIQYF. CDR3 coding DNA: TGTGCCAGCAGCTTAGCGGACGGGTTGTTAGCCAAAAACATTCAGTACTTC.

This clonotype was found once. The J gene is TRBJ1-5, the V gene TRBV6-1, with D possibly TRBD1 on 6 matching bases. V was trimmed by 0 bases and J by 9 bases, leaving 15 bases between them. The CDR3 extends over 15 amino acids. Germline CDR1 is MNHNS and CDR2 is SASEGT. This CDR3 reads CASSEAQGHFRPQHF. CDR3 sequence (DNA): TGTGCCAGCAGTGAAGCTCAGGGACACTTTCGGCCCCAGCATTTT.

J is TRBJ2-7 and V is TRBV5-1, with D possibly being TRBD1 (7 bases). CDR3 length equals 17 residues. V was shortened by 2 bases and J by 2 bases, with 20 bases between the two germline ends. Germline loops: CDR1 SGHRS, CDR2 YFSETQ. The CDR3 loop reads CASSFRAGGSGAYEQYF. The CDR3 coding sequence is TGCGCCAGCAGCTTCCGGGCAGGGGGTAGCGGCGCCTACGAGCAGTACTTC.

This rearrangement joins TRBV6-6 to TRBJ1-1, with D hard to call. Germline V CDR1 and CDR2: MNHNY, SVGAGI (reference sequence). V lost 3 bases and J lost 6, with 11 bases in between. There are 13 residues in the CDR3. The CDR3 protein is CASSYSLDSEAFF. The CDR3 nucleotides read TGTGCCAGCAGTTATTCTTTAGATTCTGAAGCTTTCTTT.

The chain employs TRBV20-1 and TRBJ2-7, with D perhaps TRBD2 (5 bases). Germline CDR1 reads DFQATT; CDR2 reads SNEGSKA (reference sequence). Trimming left V 0 bases short and J 3 bases short, with 12 bases between. The CDR3 loop spans 14 amino acids. CDR3 amino acids: CSAREGSSNYEQYF. CDR3 nucleotide sequence: TGCAGTGCTAGAGAAGGTTCTAGCAACTACGAGCAGTACTTC.

The chain links TRBV27 to TRBJ2-7, with a weak D call TRBD2 (6 bases). The CDR3 sequence is 13 residues long. V dropped 3 bases and J dropped 6 bases, with 12 bases sitting between them. Germline loops: CDR1 MNHEY, CDR2 SMNVEV (reference sequence). As DNA, the CDR3 is TGTGCCAGCAGTTTTAGGAGGGGAAGCGAGCAGTACTTC. It yields the protein CASSFRRGSEQYF.

The V and J genes are TRBV6-5 and TRBJ1-1, with TRBD1 matching 7 bases. The V and J ends lost 5 bases and 4 bases, in that order; junction bases with no gene match: 7. The CDR3 extends over 14 amino acids. Germline V gene data show CDR1 as MNHEY and CDR2 as SVGAGI. The CDR3 here is CASSDRVWGTEAFF. In nucleotides, the CDR3 is TGTGCCAGCAGTGACAGGGTTTGGGGCACTGAAGCTTTCTTT.

This clonotype was observed a few times. The chain has TRBV14 and TRBJ1-5; tentative D call: TRBD1 (5 bases). The germline V and J ends were trimmed by 1 base and 7 bases, with 11 bases remaining between them. This CDR3 is built from 14 residues. Germline CDR1 is SGHDN and CDR2 is FVKESK. The CDR3, as DNA: TGTGCCAGCAGCCAAGGCGGGGGTAGACAGCCCCAGCATTTT. Amino acid sequence: CASSQGGGRQPQHF. Full variable domain (rest looked up from reference TRBV14 and TRBJ1-5): EAGVTQFPSHSVIEKGQTVTLRCDPISGHDNLYWYRRVMGKEIKFLLHFVKESKQDESGMPNNRFLAERTGGTYSTLKVQPAELEDSGVYFCASSQGGGRQPQHFGDGTRLSIL.

V usage is TRBV29-1 and J usage is TRBJ2-3; D might be TRBD1 or TRBD2, each matching 5 bases. Trimming pared 4 bases from V and 2 bases from J, leaving 16 bases between. CDR3 length: 15 amino acids. Germline-derived CDR1 and CDR2 are SQVTM and ANQGSEA. CDR3 amino acids: CSVVIGTIYTDTQYF. The CDR3 DNA reads TGCAGCGTTGTAATCGGGACCATATACACAGATACGCAGTATTTT.

In this sample, this clonotype turned up a few times. The rearrangement uses TRBV4-1 and TRBJ1-1; no definite D call. This CDR3 is 15 amino acids long. The germline V gene encodes CDR1 MGHRA and CDR2 YSYEKL. Trimming shortened V by 3 bases and J by 5 bases, and 16 bases separated the two germline ends. CDR3 loop: CASSQATYLGTEAFF. CDR3 bases: TGCGCCAGCAGCCAGGCGACCTACTTGGGGACTGAAGCTTTCTTT.

The gene calls are TRBV5-1 and TRBJ2-5; possible D gene TRBD1, 6 bases. This CDR3 contains 13 residues. Trimming removed 4 bases at V and 5 bases at J, with 12 bases between. Germline CDR1 SGHRS, CDR2 YFSETQ. The CDR3 nucleotides are TGCGCCAGCAGCCGGGACATAGGGGAGACCCAGTACTTC. Translated, it gives CASSRDIGETQYF.

The rearrangement joins TRBV7-9 to TRBJ1-6; 9 bases match TRBD1. The CDR3 totals 15 residues. V lost 2 bases and J lost 10; bases outside the gene matches: 6. Per the germline V gene, CDR1 is SEHNR and CDR2 is FQNEAQ (reference sequence). The DNA for the CDR3 is TGTGCCAGCAGCTTACTCCGGACAGGGGTCTCACCCCTCCACTTT. Protein: CASSLLRTGVSPLHF.

Ten or more counts support this clonotype. This rearrangement joins TRBV7-8 to TRBJ2-2; possible D gene TRBD2, 6 bases. The CDR3 totals 16 residues. With 0 bases removed from V and 7 bases from J, the gap between germline ends came to 15 bases. The germline gives CDR1 SGHVS, CDR2 FQNEAQ. In nucleotides, the CDR3 is TGTGCCAGCAGCTTAGCGCTAGGGGAGGATTACGGGGAGCTGTTTTTT. This encodes CASSLALGEDYGELFF.

This chain links TRBV29-1 with TRBJ2-7; D is unclear. Germline V gene data show CDR1 as SQVTM and CDR2 as ANQGSEA. The V gene lost 0 bases and the J gene lost 3 bases, with 12 bases spanning the gap. This CDR3 region has 14 residues. CDR3 DNA sequence: TGCAGCGTTGAAGATCTGGGCTCAGGCTACGAGCAGTACTTC. Its protein is CSVEDLGSGYEQYF.

This chain uses TRBV6-6 with TRBJ2-7, with TRBD2 identical over 7 bases. The V segment lost 6 bases and the J segment 12 bases; nucleotides outside the gene matches: 8. CDR3 length: 11 amino acids. Germline-derived CDR1 and CDR2 are MNHNY and SVGAGI (reference sequence). CDR3 protein: CASSPGREWYF. CDR3 coding DNA: TGTGCCAGCAGCCCTGGGAGGGAATGGTACTTC.

This clonotype showed up just a few times. The rearrangement joins TRBV12-3 or TRBV12-4 to TRBJ2-5; D is unclear. V was shortened by 6 bases and J by 7 bases, with 18 bases between the two germline ends. The CDR3 spans 14 residues. The CDR3 region is CASSWLPSTGTQYF. CDR3 sequence (DNA): TGTGCCAGCAGCTGGCTGCCTTCCACGGGGACCCAGTACTTC.